This T cell receptor (beta chain) was identified in a study of blood T cell repertoires in COVID-19. Study information: The United States, Italy and Spain provided the acute and convalescent COVID-19 samples. T cells, B-cell-depleted T cells, or PBMCs provided the cDNA or gDNA that served as material.

From germline, CDR1 is GTSNPN and CDR2 SVGIG (reference sequence). The V and J ends lost 4 bases and 5 bases respectively, with 21 bases between them. The CDR3 covers 15 residues. Per the study methods: Cell counts per sample came from amplifying reference gene primers. TCRdb keeps only in-frame clones here, not all; method: immunoSEQ multiplex PCR. For V, J and clone size, that table is used; D and trimming come from the DNA. The data contain roughly 300,000 clones, around 82% of them singletons. The material sequenced was peripheral blood. The rearrangement joins TRBV30 to TRBJ2-7; D perhaps matches TRBD2 (6 bases). This clonotype was obtained from a woman in her forties or fifties with acute or convalescent COVID-19. CDR3 DNA: TGTGCCTGGATGAAGGCGGGACGATTGGCCCACGAGCAGTACTTC. It codes for CAWMKAGRLAHEQYF.